The 18 T cell receptor beta chains below come from one sample, sequenced in a study of blood T cell repertoires in COVID-19. Sequenced by immunoSEQ multiplex PCR; TCRdb stores in-frame clones only, minus some. The table includes about 260,000 clones, 80% to 90% detected once. The sample consisted of peripheral blood. The receptor set was obtained from a woman in her seventies with COVID-19, enrolled during active disease.

The genes are TRBV5-1 and TRBJ1-3; D gene unclear. CDR1 and CDR2 (germline): SGHRS, YFSETQ. Trimming shortened V by 0 bases and J by 1 base, and 14 bases separated the two germline ends. This CDR3 comprises 17 residues. CDR3 amino acids: CASSLDDPTGSGNTIYF. The CDR3 DNA reads as TGCGCCAGCAGCTTGGACGACCCGACGGGGTCTGGAAACACCATATATTTT.

The chain joins TRBV11-1 to TRBJ2-5; TRBD2 aligns across 9 bases. CDR1 SGHAT and CDR2 FQDESV come from the germline V gene (reference sequence). The CDR3 spans 14 residues. V was clipped by 5 bases and J by 7 bases; unmatched bases: 8. The CDR3 region is CASSGRLAAVTQYF. The CDR3 DNA reads TGTGCCAGCAGCGGCCGACTAGCGGCTGTGACCCAGTACTTC.

In DNA, the CDR3 is TGTGCCAGCAGTTACCGGACAGGGGGTTACAATCAGCCCCAGCATTTT. Translating gives CASSYRTGGYNQPQHF. This sequence joins TRBV6-2 or TRBV6-3 and TRBJ1-5; 10 nucleotides line up with TRBD1. This CDR3 has 16 residues. The germline CDR1 and CDR2 sequences are MNHEY and SVGEGT. V shed 2 bases, J shed 3 bases, and the junction held 4 bases outside the gene matches.

This clone was detected a few times. This chain connects TRBV7-2 to TRBJ2-7, with 11 bases lining up with TRBD2. The CDR3 has 15 amino acids. With V trimmed by 0 bases and J by 4 bases, 2 bases remained unmatched. Germline CDR1 reads SGHTA; CDR2 reads FQGNSA. The CDR3 DNA is TGTGCCAGCAGCTTAGCAAGGACTAGCGGGTACGAGCAGTACTTC. Protein: CASSLARTSGYEQYF.

This rearrangement joins TRBV6-5 to TRBJ2-7; TRBD1 might be the D (6 bases). Trimming left V 0 bases short and J 2 bases short, with 11 bases between. CDR3 length: 15 residues. Per the germline V gene, CDR1 is MNHEY and CDR2 is SVGAGI. CDR3 nucleotides: TGTGCCAGCAGTTACTCTCAACAGGGAACCTACGAGCAGTACTTC. Amino acids: CASSYSQQGTYEQYF.

The rearrangement uses TRBV19 and TRBJ1-1; 7 nucleotides agree with TRBD1. Losses at the gene ends were 3 bases for V and 4 bases for J; bases not matched to a gene: 5. This CDR3 is built from 14 residues. Germline assignment: CDR1 LNHDA and CDR2 SQIVND (reference sequence). This CDR3 is CASSMISGGTEAFF. The DNA for the CDR3 is TGTGCCAGTAGTATGATTTCAGGGGGCACTGAAGCTTTCTTT.

The genes are TRBV3-1 (or the pseudogene TRBV3-2) and TRBJ1-5; weak D call: TRBD1 (5 bases). Germline V gene sequence: CDR1 LGHDT, CDR2 YNNKEL (reference sequence). The CDR3 spans 16 residues. V lost 1 base and J lost 6, with 16 bases in between. The CDR3 reads CASSQGAMTAIQPQHF. CDR3 coding DNA: TGTGCCAGCAGCCAAGGTGCTATGACAGCGATTCAGCCCCAGCATTTT.

This chain links TRBV7-9 with TRBJ2-5, with D perhaps TRBD1 (6 bases). The CDR3 covers 14 residues. V was clipped by 0 bases and J by 4 bases, with 9 bases between them. Germline V gene lookup returns CDR1 SEHNR and CDR2 FQNEAQ (reference sequence). The CDR3 loop is CASSLAGAGETQYF. The DNA of the CDR3 is TGTGCCAGCAGCTTAGCGGGGGCAGGAGAGACCCAGTACTTC.

The V and J genes are TRBV30 and TRBJ1-5, with 8 bases matching TRBD1. Germline CDR1 is GTSNPN and CDR2 is SVGIG (reference sequence). V trimming: 4 bases; J trimming: 5 bases; junction bases outside the gene matches: 4. The CDR3 has 13 residues. This chain's CDR3 is CAWNGQGHQPQHF. Written as DNA, the CDR3 is TGTGCCTGGAACGGACAGGGACATCAGCCCCAGCATTTT.

A single count supports this clone. V and J are TRBV2 and TRBJ2-1; 12 bases map to TRBD2. Trimming cost V 8 bases and J 12 bases; bases outside gene matches: 5. Germline CDR1 reads SNHLY; CDR2 reads FYNNEI. The length of the CDR3 is 12 residues. CDR3 coding DNA: TGTGCCAGCGGGACTAGCGGGTCCCTGCAGTTCTTC. Its protein is CASGTSGSLQFF.

The chain is built from TRBV7-9 and TRBJ1-4; D perhaps matches TRBD1 (5 bases). The CDR3 length is 15 residues. Trimming cost V 2 bases and J 7 bases, with 14 bases left between them. Germline values: CDR1 SEHNR, CDR2 FQNEAQ (reference sequence). The CDR3 loop reads CASSLLGGGGEKLFF. In DNA form, the CDR3 reads TGTGCCAGCAGCTTATTGGGGGGAGGCGGTGAAAAACTGTTTTTT.

The CDR3: CASRPDRDNQPQHF. The CDR3, as DNA: TGCGCCAGCAGACCGGACAGGGACAATCAGCCCCAGCATTTT. The chain carries TRBV5-1 and TRBJ1-5; 8 nucleotides align to TRBD1. Germline CDR1 and CDR2: SGHRS and YFSETQ. V dropped 5 bases and J dropped 3; count of bases not matched to a gene: 4. The CDR3 is 14 amino acids. Full variable domain (outside the CDR3, taken from reference TRBV5-1 and TRBJ1-5): KAGVTQTPRYLIKTRGQQVTLSCSPISGHRSVSWYQQTPGQGLQFLFEYFSETQRNKGNFPGRFSGRQFSNSRSEMNVSTLELGDSALYLCASRPDRDNQPQHFGDGTRLSIL.

This rearrangement joins TRBV19 to TRBJ2-5; the D gene is possibly TRBD2 (6 bases). This CDR3 region has 14 residues. Looked up from germline, CDR1 is LNHDA and CDR2 is SQIVND (reference sequence). V was shortened by 3 bases and J by 5 bases, with 13 bases between the two germline ends. This CDR3 reads CASSMTSGRETQYF. CDR3 sequence (DNA): TGTGCCAGTAGTATGACTAGTGGCAGGGAGACCCAGTACTTC.

The chain combines TRBV3-1 (or the pseudogene TRBV3-2) with TRBJ2-1, with D tentatively TRBD1 (5 bases). Between the trimmed V and J ends, which lost 1 base and 6 bases, there was a span of 7 bases. Germline V gene sequence: CDR1 LGHDT, CDR2 YNNKEL (reference sequence). The CDR3 contains 13 residues. CDR3 coding DNA: TGTGCCAGCAGCCAAGTTAGGGGCAATGAGCAGTTCTTC. It translates to CASSQVRGNEQFF.

The V gene is TRBV5-4, the J gene TRBJ2-1, with 11 bases aligning to TRBD2. CDR1 and CDR2 from the germline V gene are SGHNT and YYREEE (reference sequence). V trimming: 4 bases; J trimming: 7 bases; junction bases outside the gene matches: 10. The CDR3 has 16 amino acids. CDR3 nucleotides: TGTGCCAGCAGCATGAAACTAGCGGGAGATGCGAATGAGCAGTTCTTC. Translating gives CASSMKLAGDANEQFF.

This chain links TRBV7-3 with TRBJ1-1; no reliable D call. The CDR3 runs 13 residues. Trimming cost V 4 bases and J 3 bases, with 9 bases left between them. From germline, CDR1 is SGHTA and CDR2 FQGTGA. In DNA form, the CDR3 reads TGTGCCAGCAGCTCCGACACCTACACTGAAGCTTTCTTT. Amino acid sequence: CASSSDTYTEAFF. The complete variable domain, with remaining parts taken from reference TRBV7-3 and TRBJ1-1, reads GAGVSQTPSNKVTEKGKYVELRCDPISGHTALYWYRQSLGQGPEFLIYFQGTGAADDSGLPNDRFFAVRPEGSVSTLKIQRTERGDSAVYLCASSSDTYTEAFFGQGTRLTVV.

The J gene is TRBJ2-7, the V gene TRBV6-5; maybe TRBD2 (6 bases). Trimming stripped 7 bases from V and 0 bases from J, with 13 bases between. The CDR3 runs to 14 residues. Per germline, CDR1 MNHEY and CDR2 SVGAGI. The DNA for the CDR3 is TGTGCCAGCAAGAACGGCGGGGTCTCCTACGAGCAGTACTTC. Protein sequence: CASKNGGVSYEQYF.

This clone was observed a single time. The genes are TRBV7-3 and TRBJ2-3; tentative D call: TRBD2 (5 bases). This CDR3 has 14 residues. Germline CDR1 SGHTA, CDR2 FQGTGA. V was pared by 2 bases and J by 1 base, with 7 bases between. DNA of the CDR3: TGTGCCAGCAGCTTACAAGCGGGCACAGATACGCAGTATTTT. Encoded protein: CASSLQAGTDTQYF.